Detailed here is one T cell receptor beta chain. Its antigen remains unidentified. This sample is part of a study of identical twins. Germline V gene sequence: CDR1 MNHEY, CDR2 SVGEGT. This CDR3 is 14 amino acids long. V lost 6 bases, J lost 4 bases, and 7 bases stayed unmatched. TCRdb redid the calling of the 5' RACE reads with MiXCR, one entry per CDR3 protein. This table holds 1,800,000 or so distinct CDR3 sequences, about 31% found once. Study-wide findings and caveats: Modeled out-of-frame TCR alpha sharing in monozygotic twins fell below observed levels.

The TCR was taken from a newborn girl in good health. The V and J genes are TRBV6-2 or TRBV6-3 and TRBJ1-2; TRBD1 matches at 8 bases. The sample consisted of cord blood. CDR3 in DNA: TGTGCCAGCAGGCGGGGGACAGGCACCTATGGCTACACCTTC. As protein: CASRRGTGTYGYTF.